This T cell receptor beta chain was retrieved from a study of monozygotic twins with inflammatory bowel disease. The CDR3 consists of 18 residues. Germline CDR1 reads SGHRS; CDR2 reads YFSETQ. As for this clonotype: The antigen is unknown.

TCRdb re-called the 5' RACE reads and catalogs CDR3 proteins one per entry, DNA excluded. The sample data list roughly 160,000 distinct CDR3 sequences. Whole-study results and caveats: Especially where disease activity was present, IBD patients had fewer clonotypes in common with others than healthy twins did. Patients with IBD had less TCRbeta diversity (inverse Simpson) than their healthy co-twins.

The sequence was collected from a human donor with ulcerative colitis or Crohn's disease, or a healthy co-twin of an affected twin (not recorded which). The rearrangement joins TRBV5-1 to TRBJ2-5; TCRdb indicates TRBD1, and absent DNA this call remains unverified. Material for sequencing was blood. CDR3 region: CASSPVRGAHGRQETQYF.